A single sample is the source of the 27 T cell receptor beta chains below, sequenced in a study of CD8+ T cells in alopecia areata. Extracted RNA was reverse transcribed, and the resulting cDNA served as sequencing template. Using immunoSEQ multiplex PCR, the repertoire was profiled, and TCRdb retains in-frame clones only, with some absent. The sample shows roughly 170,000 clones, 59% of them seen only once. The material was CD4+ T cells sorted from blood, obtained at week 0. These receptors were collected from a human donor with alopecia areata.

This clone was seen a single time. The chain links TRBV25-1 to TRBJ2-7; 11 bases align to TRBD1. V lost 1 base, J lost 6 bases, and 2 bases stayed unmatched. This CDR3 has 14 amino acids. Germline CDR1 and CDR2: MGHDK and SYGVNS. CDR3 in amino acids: CASSESGTGGEQYF. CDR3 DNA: TGTGCCAGCAGTGAATCCGGGACAGGGGGCGAGCAGTACTTC.

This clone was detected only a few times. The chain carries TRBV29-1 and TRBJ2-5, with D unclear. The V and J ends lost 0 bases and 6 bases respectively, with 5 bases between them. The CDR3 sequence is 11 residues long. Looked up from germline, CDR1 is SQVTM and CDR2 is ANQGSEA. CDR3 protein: CSVEDAQTQYF. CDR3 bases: TGCAGCGTTGAAGATGCCCAGACCCAGTACTTC.

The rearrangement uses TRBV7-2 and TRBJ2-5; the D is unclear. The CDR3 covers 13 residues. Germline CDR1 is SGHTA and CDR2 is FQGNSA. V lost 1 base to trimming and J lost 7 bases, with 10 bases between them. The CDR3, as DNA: TGTGCCAGCAGCTTAGATCACCTGGGGACCCAGTACTTC. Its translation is CASSLDHLGTQYF.

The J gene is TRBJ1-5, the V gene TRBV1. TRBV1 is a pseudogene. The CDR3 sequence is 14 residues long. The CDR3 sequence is CTSSQDCGNQPQHF. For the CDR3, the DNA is TGCACCAGCAGCCAAGATTGCGGGAATCAGCCCCAGCATTTT.

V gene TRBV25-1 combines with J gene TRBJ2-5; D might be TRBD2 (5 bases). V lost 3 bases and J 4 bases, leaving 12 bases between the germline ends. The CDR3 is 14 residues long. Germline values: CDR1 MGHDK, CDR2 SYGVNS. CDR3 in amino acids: CASSEVEGPETQYF. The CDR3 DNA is TGTGCCAGCAGTGAGGTCGAGGGCCCAGAGACCCAGTACTTC.

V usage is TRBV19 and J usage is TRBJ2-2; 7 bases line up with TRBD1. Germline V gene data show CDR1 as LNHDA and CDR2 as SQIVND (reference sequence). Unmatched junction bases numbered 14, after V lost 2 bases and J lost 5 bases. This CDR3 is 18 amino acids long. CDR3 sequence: CASSITHDRDSKTGELFF. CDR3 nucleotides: TGTGCCAGTAGTATAACCCACGACAGGGACAGTAAAACCGGGGAGCTGTTTTTT.

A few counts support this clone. The CDR3 here is CASSPGPRNTEAFF. The CDR3 DNA reads TGTGCCAGCTCACCCGGACCGAGGAACACTGAAGCTTTCTTT. The chain carries TRBV18 and TRBJ1-1, with D hard to call. V lost 3 bases and J lost 1, with 9 bases in between. The CDR3 loop spans 14 amino acids. Germline assignment: CDR1 KGHSH and CDR2 LQKENI.

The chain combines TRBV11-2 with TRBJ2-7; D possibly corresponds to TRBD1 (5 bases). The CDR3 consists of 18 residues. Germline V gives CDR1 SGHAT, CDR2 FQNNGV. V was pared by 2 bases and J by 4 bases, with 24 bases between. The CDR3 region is CASSLQGSFYIPSYEQYF. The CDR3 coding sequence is TGTGCCAGCAGCTTACAGGGATCCTTTTACATTCCTTCTTACGAGCAGTACTTC.

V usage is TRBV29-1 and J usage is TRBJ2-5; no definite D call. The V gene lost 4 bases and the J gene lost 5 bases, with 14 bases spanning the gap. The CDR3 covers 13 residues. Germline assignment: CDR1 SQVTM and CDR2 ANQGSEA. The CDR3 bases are TGCAGCGTTGGTCAGAGGTTATTGGAGACCCAGTACTTC. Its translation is CSVGQRLLETQYF.

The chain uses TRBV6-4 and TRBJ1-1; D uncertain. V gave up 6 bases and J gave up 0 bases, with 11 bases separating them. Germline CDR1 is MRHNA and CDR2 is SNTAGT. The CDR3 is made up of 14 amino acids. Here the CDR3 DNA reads TGTGCCAGCAGCCCCGGCGGAGTGAACACTGAAGCTTTCTTT. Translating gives CASSPGGVNTEAFF.

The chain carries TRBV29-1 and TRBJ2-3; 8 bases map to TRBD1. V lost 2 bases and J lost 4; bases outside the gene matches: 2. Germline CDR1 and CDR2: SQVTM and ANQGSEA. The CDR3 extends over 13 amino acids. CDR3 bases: TGCAGCGTTGAACAGGGGGCTCCAGATACGCAGTATTTT. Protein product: CSVEQGAPDTQYF.

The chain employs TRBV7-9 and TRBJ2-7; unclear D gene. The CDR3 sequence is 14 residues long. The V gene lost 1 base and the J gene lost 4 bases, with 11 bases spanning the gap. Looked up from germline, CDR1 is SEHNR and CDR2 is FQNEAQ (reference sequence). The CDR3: CASSLGNPPYEQYF. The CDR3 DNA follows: TGTGCCAGCAGCTTAGGGAACCCCCCTTACGAGCAGTACTTC. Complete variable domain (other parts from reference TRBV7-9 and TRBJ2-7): DTGVSQNPRHKITKRGQNVTFRCDPISEHNRLYWYRQTLGQGPEFLTYFQNEAQLEKSRLLSDRFSAERPKGSFSTLEIQRTEQGDSAMYLCASSLGNPPYEQYFGPGTRLTVT.

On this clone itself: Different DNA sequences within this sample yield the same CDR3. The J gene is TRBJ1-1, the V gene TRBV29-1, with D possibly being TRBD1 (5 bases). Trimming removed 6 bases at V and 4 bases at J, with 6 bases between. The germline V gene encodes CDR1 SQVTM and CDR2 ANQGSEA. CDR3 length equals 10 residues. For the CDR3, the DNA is TGCAGCGTCGGGGGCACTGAAGCTTTCTTT. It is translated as CSVGGTEAFF. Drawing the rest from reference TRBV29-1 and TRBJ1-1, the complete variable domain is SAVISQKPSRDICQRGTSLTIQCQVDSQVTMMFWYRQQPGQSLTLIATANQGSEATYESGFVIDKFPISRPNLTFSTLTVSNMSPEDSSIYLCSVGGTEAFFGQGTRLTVV.

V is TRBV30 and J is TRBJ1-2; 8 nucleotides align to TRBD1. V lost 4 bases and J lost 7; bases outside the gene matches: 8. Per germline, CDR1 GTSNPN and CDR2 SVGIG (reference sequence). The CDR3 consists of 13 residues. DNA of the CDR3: TGTGCCTGGAAAGAAGACAGGGGCCGTGGCTACACCTTC. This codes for CAWKEDRGRGYTF.

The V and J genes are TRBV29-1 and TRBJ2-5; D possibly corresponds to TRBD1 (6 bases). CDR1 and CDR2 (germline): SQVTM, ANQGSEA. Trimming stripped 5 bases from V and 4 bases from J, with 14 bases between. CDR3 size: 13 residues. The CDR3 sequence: CSVLTGWRETQYF. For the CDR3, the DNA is TGCAGCGTTTTGACAGGATGGAGAGAGACCCAGTACTTC. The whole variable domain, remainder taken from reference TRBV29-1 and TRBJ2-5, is SAVISQKPSRDICQRGTSLTIQCQVDSQVTMMFWYRQQPGQSLTLIATANQGSEATYESGFVIDKFPISRPNLTFSTLTVSNMSPEDSSIYLCSVLTGWRETQYFGPGTRLLVL.

CDR3 in amino acids: CASSSRGAQYNQPQHF. CDR3 sequence (DNA): TGTGCCAGTAGTAGCCGAGGGGCTCAATACAATCAGCCCCAGCATTTT. The chain is built from TRBV19 and TRBJ1-5, with TRBD1 as a possible D gene (5 bases). V was cut by 4 bases and J by 3 bases, with 16 bases left in between. CDR3 length: 16 residues. Germline V gives CDR1 LNHDA, CDR2 SQIVND (reference sequence).

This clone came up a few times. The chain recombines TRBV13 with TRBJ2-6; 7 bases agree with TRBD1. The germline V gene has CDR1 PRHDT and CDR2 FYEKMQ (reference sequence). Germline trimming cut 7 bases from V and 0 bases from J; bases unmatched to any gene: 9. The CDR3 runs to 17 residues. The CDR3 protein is CASNVRDSYSGANVLTF. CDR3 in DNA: TGTGCCAGCAACGTACGGGACAGCTACTCTGGGGCCAACGTCCTGACTTTC.

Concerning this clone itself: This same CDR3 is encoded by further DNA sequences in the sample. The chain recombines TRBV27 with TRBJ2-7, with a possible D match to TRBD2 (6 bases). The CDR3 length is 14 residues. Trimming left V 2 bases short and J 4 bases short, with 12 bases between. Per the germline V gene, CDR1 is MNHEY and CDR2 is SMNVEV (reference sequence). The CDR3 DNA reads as TGTGCCAGCAGTTTACGCCGGGGGAGTTACGAGCAGTACTTC. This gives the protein CASSLRRGSYEQYF.

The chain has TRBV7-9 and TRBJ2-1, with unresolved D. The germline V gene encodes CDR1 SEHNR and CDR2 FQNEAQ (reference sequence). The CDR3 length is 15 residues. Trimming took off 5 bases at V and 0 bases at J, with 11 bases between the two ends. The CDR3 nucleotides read TGTGCCAGCAGCACAGCCAGGAGCTCCTACAATGAGCAGTTCTTC. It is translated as CASSTARSSYNEQFF.

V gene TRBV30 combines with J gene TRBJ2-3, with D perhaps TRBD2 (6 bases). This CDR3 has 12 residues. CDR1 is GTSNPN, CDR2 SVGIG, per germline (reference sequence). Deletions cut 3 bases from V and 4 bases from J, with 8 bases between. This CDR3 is CAWSGSADTQYF. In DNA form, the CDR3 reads TGTGCCTGGAGCGGGAGCGCAGATACGCAGTATTTT.

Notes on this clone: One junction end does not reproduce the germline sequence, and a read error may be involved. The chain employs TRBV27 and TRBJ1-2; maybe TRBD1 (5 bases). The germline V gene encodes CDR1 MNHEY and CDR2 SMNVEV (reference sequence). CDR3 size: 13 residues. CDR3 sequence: CAGSFRVEDGYTF. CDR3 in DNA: TGTGCCGGCAGTTTCAGGGTCGAGGATGGCTACACCTTC.

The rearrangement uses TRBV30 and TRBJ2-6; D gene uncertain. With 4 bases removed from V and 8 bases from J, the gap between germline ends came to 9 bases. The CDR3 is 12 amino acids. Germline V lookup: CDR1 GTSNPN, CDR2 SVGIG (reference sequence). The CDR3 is CAWTHSTNVLTF. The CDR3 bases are TGTGCCTGGACGCACTCGACCAACGTCCTGACTTTC. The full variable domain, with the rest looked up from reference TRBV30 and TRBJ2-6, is SQTIHQWPATLVQPVGSPLSLECTVEGTSNPNLYWYRQAAGRGLQLLFYSVGIGQISSEVPQNLSASRPQDRQFILSSKKLLLSDSGFYLCAWTHSTNVLTFGAGSRLTVL.

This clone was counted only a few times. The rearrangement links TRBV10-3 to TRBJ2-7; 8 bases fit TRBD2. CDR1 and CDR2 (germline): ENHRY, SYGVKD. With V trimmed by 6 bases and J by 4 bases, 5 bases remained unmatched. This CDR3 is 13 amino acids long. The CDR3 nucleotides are TGTGCCATCAGACGGGGGGGCGAGTACGAGCAGTACTTC. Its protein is CAIRRGGEYEQYF.

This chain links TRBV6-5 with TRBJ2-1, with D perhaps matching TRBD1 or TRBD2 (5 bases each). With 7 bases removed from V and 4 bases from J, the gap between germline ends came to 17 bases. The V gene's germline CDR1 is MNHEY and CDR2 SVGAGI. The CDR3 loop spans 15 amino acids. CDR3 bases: TGTGCCAGCACCGCCGTCTGGGGGTTTTACAATGAGCAGTTCTTC. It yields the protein CASTAVWGFYNEQFF.

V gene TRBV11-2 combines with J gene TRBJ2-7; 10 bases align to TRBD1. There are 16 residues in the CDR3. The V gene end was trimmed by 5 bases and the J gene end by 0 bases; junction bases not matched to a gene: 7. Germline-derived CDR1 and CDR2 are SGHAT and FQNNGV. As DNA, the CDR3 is TGTGCCAGCAGCGATCCGGGACAGGGGAGCTCCTACGAGCAGTACTTC. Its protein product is CASSDPGQGSSYEQYF.

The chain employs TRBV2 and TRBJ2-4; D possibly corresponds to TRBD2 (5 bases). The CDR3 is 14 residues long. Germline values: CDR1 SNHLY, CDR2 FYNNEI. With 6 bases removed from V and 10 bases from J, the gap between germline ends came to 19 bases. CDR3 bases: TGTGCCAGCAGCCCGTCCCTCCGGGAAGGGATTCAGTACTTC. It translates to CASSPSLREGIQYF.

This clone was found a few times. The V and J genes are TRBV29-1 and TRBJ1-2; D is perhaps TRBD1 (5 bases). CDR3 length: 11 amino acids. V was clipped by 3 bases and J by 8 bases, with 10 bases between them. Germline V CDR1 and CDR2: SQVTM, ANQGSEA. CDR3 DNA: TGCAGCGTTGAGCAGGGCCTGGGCTACACCTTC. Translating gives CSVEQGLGYTF.